A selection of T cell receptor beta chains follows, all from one sample in a study of CD8+CD57+ T cells in acquired aplastic anemia. TCRdb re-called the reads with MiXCR, one entry per CDR3 protein. Here the sample spans around 200,000 distinct CDR3 sequences, about half being singletons. The sequencing input was sorted CD4+, CD8+, or CD8+CD57+ T cells (not recorded which) from PBMCs. The receptor set was obtained from a human donor with aplastic anemia. The CDR3 runs from the conserved cysteine through the conserved F or W. D genes are given only for firm matches. Rows may omit the clone size; those that give it use once, few, many or a size class.

.	TRBV6-1	many	TRBJ1-1	CASRGVGPNTEAFF	TGTGCCAGCAGGGGTGTGGGCCCGAACACTGAAGCTTTCTTT
.	TRBV2	.	TRBJ1-6	CASMAGVASPLHF	TGTGCCAGCATGGCGGGGGTGGCTTCACCCCTCCACTTT
.	TRBV24-1	few	TRBJ2-5	CATSDSTVYQETQYF	TGTGCCACCAGTGATTCCACCGTGTACCAAGAGACCCAGTACTTC
TRBD2	TRBV7-2	many	TRBJ2-1	CASSSLAGGVGNEQFF	TGTGCCAGCAGCTCTTTAGCGGGGGGAGTGGGGAATGAGCAGTTCTTC
.	TRBV24-1	many	TRBJ2-7	CATSRTGTYEQYF	TGTGCCACCTCACGGACGGGGACCTACGAGCAGTACTTC
.	TRBV27	.	TRBJ2-3	CASSLFAGRGDTQYF	TGTGCCAGCAGTTTATTTGCGGGGCGGGGAGATACGCAGTATTTT
.	TRBV15	.	TRBJ1-6	CATRTRTTGSPLHF	TGTGCCACCAGGACAAGGACAACGGGTTCACCCCTCCACTTT
TRBD1	TRBV25-1	.	TRBJ2-7	CASRTGSDEQYF	TGTGCCAGCCGGACAGGGTCTGACGAGCAGTACTTC
.	TRBV20-1	many	TRBJ2-7	CSARGGRVSYEQYF	TGCAGTGCTAGAGGGGGCCGGGTAAGCTACGAGCAGTACTTC
TRBD1	TRBV20-1	.	TRBJ1-6	CSAYRDSDLHF	TGCAGTGCTTATCGGGACAGCGACCTCCACTTT
.	TRBV25-1	.	TRBJ1-2	CASSSVTGFGYTF	TGTGCCAGCAGCTCAGTCACAGGGTTTGGCTACACCTTC
.	TRBV2	many	TRBJ2-2	CASSEGVGAGELFF	TGTGCCAGCAGTGAGGGGGTGGGAGCCGGGGAGCTGTTTTTT